This passage covers 26 T cell receptor beta chains from one sample sequenced in a study of CD8+ T cells in alopecia areata. RNA extraction was followed by reverse transcription into cDNA, which acted as the sequencing template. Produced via immunoSEQ multiplex PCR; TCRdb's table is partial and in-frame only. The sample has tens of thousands of clones; around 45% are singletons. The treatment was: oral pan-JAK inhibitor, 5-10 mg twice daily. This specimen was CD8+ T cells sorted from blood, taken around week 37, from a patient treated with tofacitinib. All receptors derive from a human donor with alopecia areata.

V usage is TRBV7-3 and J usage is TRBJ2-1, with a tentative D call TRBD2 (5 bases). Trimming pared 3 bases from V and 0 bases from J, leaving 9 bases between. CDR1 and CDR2 from the germline V gene are SGHTA and FQGTGA. The CDR3 has 15 residues. Written as DNA, the CDR3 is TGTGCCAGCAGCTTCAGCGGCAGCTCCTACAATGAGCAGTTCTTC. It codes for CASSFSGSSYNEQFF.

This clone was counted between two and nine times. The chain uses TRBV9 and TRBJ2-5, with a tentative D call TRBD1 (5 bases). Germline loops: CDR1 SGDLS, CDR2 YYNGEE. Trimming removed 0 bases from V and 5 bases from J, with 11 bases in between. The CDR3 extends over 14 amino acids. The CDR3 region has the DNA TGTGCCAGCAGCGTAGGGACAACCTCGGAGACCCAGTACTTC. Its translation: CASSVGTTSETQYF.

This clone was counted only a few times. In DNA form, the CDR3 reads TGTGCCAGCAGACCCGACAGGGGTAGTGAGACCCAGTACTTC. This gives the protein CASRPDRGSETQYF. This sequence joins TRBV2 and TRBJ2-5, with TRBD1 matching over 8 bases. V was clipped by 6 bases and J by 5 bases; unmatched bases: 8. The V gene's germline CDR1 is SNHLY and CDR2 FYNNEI. This CDR3 has 14 residues.

This clone was observed a handful of times. This rearrangement joins TRBV29-1 to TRBJ1-2, with no clear D. The V end was cut by 4 bases, the J end by 6 bases, with 15 bases between. Germline V gene lookup returns CDR1 SQVTM and CDR2 ANQGSEA. This CDR3 contains 13 residues. The CDR3 DNA follows: TGCAGCGTTGTCGTCCACCCGGGCGATGGCTACACCTTC. Translated: CSVVVHPGDGYTF.

This clone was recorded a few times. The CDR3 DNA sequence: TGTGCCAGCAGTTACACCGACATTGGAGAGACCCAGTACTTC. It translates to CASSYTDIGETQYF. This chain uses TRBV6-5 with TRBJ2-5; D ambiguous. CDR3 length: 14 residues. V was pared by 2 bases and J by 4 bases, with 11 bases between. Per germline, CDR1 MNHEY and CDR2 SVGAGI.

CDR3 in DNA: TGTGCCAGCAGCGCCGAGACAGGGGGCAATGAGCAGTTCTTC. This encodes CASSAETGGNEQFF. This chain links TRBV13 with TRBJ2-1, with 9 positions matching TRBD1. The CDR3 consists of 14 residues. CDR1 is PRHDT and CDR2 is FYEKMQ in the germline V gene (reference sequence). The V gene end was trimmed by 5 bases and the J gene end by 6 bases; junction bases not matched to a gene: 5.

Notes on this clone: This may come from a read error, since a much larger clone is one base off. This chain connects TRBV7-9 to TRBJ1-1; D gene uncertain. The V gene lost 1 base and the J gene lost 5 bases, with 8 bases spanning the gap. This CDR3 contains 13 residues. Germline lookup yields CDR1 SEHNR and CDR2 FQNEAQ (reference sequence). CDR3 nucleotide sequence: TGTGCCAGCAGCTTAGGGTATGTGACTGAAGCTTTCTTT. Protein product: CASSLGYVTEAFF.

The chain employs TRBV7-9 and TRBJ2-1; D gene ambiguous. Deletions cut 8 bases from V and 7 bases from J, with 12 bases between. The CDR3 is 12 residues long. Germline loops: CDR1 SEHNR, CDR2 FQNEAQ (reference sequence). The CDR3 loop reads CASRLSGNEQFF. The CDR3 DNA sequence: TGTGCCAGCCGTCTCTCCGGGAATGAGCAGTTCTTC.

This clone was counted a few times. The genes are TRBV28 and TRBJ2-7, with D unresolved. Germline CDR1 and CDR2: MDHEN and SYDVKM. This CDR3 is 14 amino acids long. V lost 5 bases and J lost 2, with 13 bases in between. The CDR3 protein is CASSPTGSPYEQYF. The CDR3 nucleotides read TGTGCCAGCAGTCCAACCGGGTCGCCCTACGAGCAGTACTTC.

V and J are TRBV6-5 and TRBJ1-2; no definite D call. CDR3 length: 13 residues. CDR1 is MNHEY, CDR2 SVGAGI, per germline. V dropped 2 bases and J dropped 8 bases, with 12 bases sitting between them. CDR3 protein: CASSYRGLQGYTF. CDR3 nucleotides: TGTGCCAGCAGTTACCGAGGGCTTCAGGGCTACACCTTC.

The V gene is TRBV27, the J gene TRBJ2-1; 7 nucleotides agree with TRBD2. CDR1 is MNHEY, CDR2 SMNVEV, per germline (reference sequence). The CDR3 covers 16 residues. Germline trimming cut 2 bases from V and 2 bases from J; bases unmatched to any gene: 6. The CDR3 DNA sequence: TGTGCCAGCAGTTTACGGGGGGACTCCCCCTACAATGAGCAGTTCTTC. This gives the protein CASSLRGDSPYNEQFF.

The chain uses TRBV4-3 and TRBJ2-7; no reliable D call. CDR3 length equals 14 residues. The V and J ends lost 5 bases and 2 bases respectively, with 13 bases between them. Germline values: CDR1 LGHNA, CDR2 YSLEER. CDR3 nucleotides: TGCGCCAGCAGCTGGGCGGACGGCGCCTACGAGCAGTACTTC. It is translated as CASSWADGAYEQYF.

The chain combines TRBV7-2 with TRBJ2-7; D uncertain. The length of the CDR3 is 14 residues. Trimming removed 5 bases at V and 2 bases at J, with 13 bases between. Germline assignment: CDR1 SGHTA and CDR2 FQGNSA. CDR3 amino acids: CASSPSHGPYEQYF. The CDR3, as DNA: TGTGCCAGCAGCCCCTCCCACGGCCCCTACGAGCAGTACTTC.

The chain uses TRBV4-2 and TRBJ2-3; a weak D match, TRBD2 (6 bases). There are 18 residues in the CDR3. Germline values: CDR1 LGHNA, CDR2 YNFKEQ. V lost 5 bases and J 0 bases, leaving 21 bases between the germline ends. CDR3 bases: TGTGCCAGCAGCGTCTATATGGCCGGGACTTCCAGCACAGATACGCAGTATTTT. It yields the protein CASSVYMAGTSSTDTQYF.

The rearrangement uses TRBV29-1 and TRBJ2-1, with TRBD2 as a possible D gene (5 bases). CDR1 is SQVTM and CDR2 is ANQGSEA in the germline V gene. V lost 5 bases to trimming and J lost 3 bases, with 14 bases between them. The CDR3 contains 14 residues. CDR3 sequence reads: CSVTLAGLYNEQFF. The CDR3 nucleotides are TGCAGCGTTACCCTGGCGGGTCTCTACAATGAGCAGTTCTTC.

The CDR3 sequence: CASSEEGTGSGETQYF. The CDR3 DNA follows: TGTGCCAGCAGTGAAGAGGGAACAGGTTCTGGAGAGACCCAGTACTTC. This chain links TRBV2 with TRBJ2-5; TRBD1 is a possible D gene (5 bases). This CDR3 has 16 residues. Trimming pared 1 base from V and 4 bases from J, leaving 16 bases between. Germline V gene data show CDR1 as SNHLY and CDR2 as FYNNEI.

This clone was found a few times. The sample carries other DNA sequences with the same CDR3. This sequence joins TRBV4-1 and TRBJ2-7; 10 bases are a match to TRBD2. The germline V gene encodes CDR1 MGHRA and CDR2 YSYEKL. After removal of 4 bases from V and 0 bases from J, the junction contained 3 bases not matched to a gene. The length of the CDR3 is 15 residues. CDR3 loop: CASSLLAGDSYEQYF. The CDR3 DNA reads as TGCGCCAGCAGCCTGCTAGCGGGGGACTCCTACGAGCAGTACTTC.

The chain couples TRBV7-2 to TRBJ2-1; TRBD2 matches at 8 bases. The CDR3 is 15 amino acids. V was pared by 1 base and J by 4 bases, with 3 bases of the junction left unmatched. Looked up from germline, CDR1 is SGHTA and CDR2 is FQGNSA. The CDR3 bases are TGTGCCAGCAGCTTAGGACTAGCGCCATACAATGAGCAGTTCTTC. Its protein is CASSLGLAPYNEQFF.

There are a few counts of this clone. The rearrangement uses TRBV4-1 and TRBJ2-7; D possibly matches TRBD1 or TRBD2 (5 bases each). The CDR3 covers 13 residues. Germline-derived CDR1 and CDR2 are MGHRA and YSYEKL. Trimming took 1 base from V and 6 from J, leaving 10 bases between them. The CDR3 protein is CASSQVGVSEQYF. CDR3 sequence (DNA): TGCGCCAGCAGCCAAGTGGGGGTCTCCGAGCAGTACTTC.

This clone was detected only a few times. This rearrangement joins TRBV28 to TRBJ1-5, with D unresolved. This CDR3 is built from 15 residues. The germline V gene encodes CDR1 MDHEN and CDR2 SYDVKM. V lost 3 bases to trimming and J lost 5 bases, with 14 bases between them. CDR3 sequence: CASSLNPRVYQPQHF. In nucleotides, the CDR3 is TGTGCCAGCAGTTTGAACCCCCGGGTATATCAGCCCCAGCATTTT.

The chain recombines TRBV25-1 with TRBJ2-4, with unresolved D. Trimming pared 0 bases from V and 1 base from J, leaving 10 bases between. Germline V gene sequence: CDR1 MGHDK, CDR2 SYGVNS. The CDR3 loop spans 16 amino acids. CDR3 sequence: CASSEYTLSAKNIQYF. CDR3 nucleotide sequence: TGTGCCAGCAGTGAATATACCTTATCCGCCAAAAACATTCAGTACTTC. The whole variable domain, filled in from reference TRBV25-1 and TRBJ2-4, reads EADIYQTPRYLVIGTGKKITLECSQTMGHDKMYWYQQDPGMELHLIHYSYGVNSTEKGDLSSESTVSRIRTEHFPLTLESARPSHTSQYLCASSEYTLSAKNIQYFGAGTRLSVL.

This clone was counted only a few times. This chain links TRBV5-6 with TRBJ2-1, with 7 bases that match TRBD2. This CDR3 has 14 amino acids. J gave up 4 bases and V 1 base, and 2 bases lay outside the gene matches. The V gene's germline CDR1 is SGHDT and CDR2 YYEEEE. DNA of the CDR3: TGTGCCAGCAGCTTGCTAGCGGCATACAATGAGCAGTTCTTC. It encodes CASSLLAAYNEQFF.

This clone has more than one count but fewer than ten. The CDR3 nucleotides read TGTGCCAGCAGCTCCGGACTAGCGGGAGTGGACGAGACCCAGTACTTC. This sequence encodes CASSSGLAGVDETQYF. V and J are TRBV7-9 and TRBJ2-5; 13 bases map to TRBD2. The junction had 7 bases not matched to a gene; V was cut back by 4 bases and J by 5 bases. Per germline, CDR1 SEHNR and CDR2 FQNEAQ (reference sequence). The CDR3 totals 16 residues.

This clone turned up a few times. This chain joins TRBV13 and TRBJ2-1; D ambiguous. The ends were cut back, 2 bases at V and 4 bases at J, with 9 bases in the middle. The CDR3 covers 14 residues. Germline loops: CDR1 PRHDT, CDR2 FYEKMQ (reference sequence). CDR3 DNA sequence: TGTGCCAGCAGCTTACAACAAATTTACAATGAGCAGTTCTTC. Its translation is CASSLQQIYNEQFF.

This clone came up many times. The J gene is TRBJ2-3, the V gene TRBV7-8; D gene ambiguous. V was trimmed by 2 bases and J by 5 bases, leaving 2 bases between them. The germline V gene has CDR1 SGHVS and CDR2 FQNEAQ. The CDR3 loop spans 11 amino acids. The CDR3 is CASSLLDTQYF. CDR3 sequence (DNA): TGTGCCAGCAGCTTATTAGATACGCAGTATTTT.

The rearrangement links TRBV29-1 to TRBJ2-7, with 7 bases identical to TRBD1. Germline V gene lookup returns CDR1 SQVTM and CDR2 ANQGSEA. The CDR3 totals 13 residues. Germline trimming cut 6 bases from V and 2 bases from J; bases unmatched to any gene: 7. The CDR3 loop is CSVAWDRTYEQYF. The DNA for the CDR3 is TGCAGCGTGGCGTGGGACAGAACCTACGAGCAGTACTTC.